This T cell receptor (beta chain) comes out of a study of blood T cells in healthy people across ages. Germline V gene data show CDR1 as SGHRS and CDR2 as YFSETQ. The CDR3 is 12 residues long. The V gene lost 9 bases and the J gene lost 9 bases, with 16 bases spanning the gap. This clonotype was observed many times. No antigen is known for it. Study outcomes and limitations: TCR beta diversity per million T cells fell roughly linearly with age. Correlation between TCR beta diversity and naive T cell percentage was strong.

Then a second PCR, running roughly 7 to 11 cycles, was carried out with a sample-barcoded 5' primer and a J-beta primer mix. TCRdb passed the 5' RACE reads through MiXCR, listing each CDR3 protein once. The sample records 450,000 to 700,000 distinct CDR3 sequences, roughly 28% being singletons. The source of this sequence is a woman in her 70s in good health. The V call is TRBV5-1, the J call TRBJ2-1; D remains ambiguous. The sequenced sample consisted of blood. The CDR3 loop reads CATSDLITEQFF. The CDR3 DNA is TGCGCCACTTCGGACCTGATCACTGAGCAGTTCTTC. Complete variable domain (other parts from reference TRBV5-1 and TRBJ2-1): KAGVTQTPRYLIKTRGQQVTLSCSPISGHRSVSWYQQTPGQGLQFLFEYFSETQRNKGNFPGRFSGRQFSNSRSEMNVSTLELGDSALYLCATSDLITEQFFGPGTRLTVL.